What follows are 2 T cell receptor beta chains derived from one specimen sequenced in a study of post-analysis software for immune sequencing data. No antigen has been identified for these receptors. Study-level findings and limits: There were five or six TRBV segments more frequent in patients than controls, and TRBV5-6, TRBV5-1 and TRBV20-1 were among them.

Unique molecular identifiers tagged the TCR beta cDNA libraries. TCRdb reanalysed the PCR reads using MiXCR and keeps one entry per CDR3 protein. Of roughly 800,000 distinct CDR3 sequences listed, roughly 50% are singletons. Sequencing was carried out using blood. The origin of the receptors is a girl between 10 and 17 years old with multiple sclerosis.

The genes are TRBV2 and TRBJ2-5; no clear D. The J call may be in error: the DNA end matches TRBJ2-7 better. This CDR3 is 13 amino acids long. The V gene's germline CDR1 is SNHLY and CDR2 FYNNEI. The CDR3 loop is CASSEASTTEQYF. As DNA, the CDR3 is TGTGCCAGCAGTGAAGCGAGCACAACCGAGCAGTACTTC.

The chain joins TRBV12-3 or TRBV12-4 to TRBJ2-7, with 10 nucleotides matching TRBD1. This CDR3 is 15 amino acids long. V shed 0 bases, J shed 7 bases, and the junction held 6 bases outside the gene matches. CDR3 in DNA: TGTGCCAGCAGTTTAGCCGGGACAGGGGAACAAGAGCAGTACTTC. It yields the protein CASSLAGTGEQEQYF.